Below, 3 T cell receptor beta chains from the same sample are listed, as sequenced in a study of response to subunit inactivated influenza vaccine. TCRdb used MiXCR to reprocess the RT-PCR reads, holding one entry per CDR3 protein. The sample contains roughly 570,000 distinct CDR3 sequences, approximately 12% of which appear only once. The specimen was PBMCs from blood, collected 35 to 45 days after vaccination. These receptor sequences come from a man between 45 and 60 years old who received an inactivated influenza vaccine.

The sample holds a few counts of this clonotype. CDR3 protein: CASSLGGSGGALREQYF. The CDR3 coding sequence is TGTGCCAGCAGCTTAGGGGGTAGCGGGGGGGCCCTTCGGGAGCAGTACTTC. The chain links TRBV7-2 to TRBJ2-7, with TRBD2 matching 11 bases. This CDR3 is 17 amino acids long. After removal of 1 base from V and 7 bases from J, the junction contained 12 bases not matched to a gene. Germline loops: CDR1 SGHTA, CDR2 FQGNSA.

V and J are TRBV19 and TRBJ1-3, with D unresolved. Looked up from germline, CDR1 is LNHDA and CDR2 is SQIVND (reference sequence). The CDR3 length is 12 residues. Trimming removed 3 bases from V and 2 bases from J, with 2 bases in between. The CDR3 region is CASSIPGNTIYF. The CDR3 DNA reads TGTGCCAGTAGTATTCCTGGAAACACCATATATTTT.

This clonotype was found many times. CDR3 sequence (DNA): TGTGCCAGCAGCCATGTACTAGCGGGACTGTCCTACAATGAGCAGTTCTTC. Its translation: CASSHVLAGLSYNEQFF. The chain employs TRBV14 and TRBJ2-1, with 10 nucleotides matching TRBD2. In germline, CDR1 is SGHDN, CDR2 FVKESK. The CDR3 has 17 residues. V lost 3 bases and J lost 1; bases outside the gene matches: 6.